The present T cell receptor beta chain was sequenced within a study of CD8+ T cells in alopecia areata (dated by TCRdb to between 2017 and 2018). About the study as a whole: The treated patients, all with moderate-to-severe alopecia areata, were enrolled in an open-label pilot trial of oral tofacitinib given at 5 to 10 mg twice daily. Disease severity in treated patients was measured with the SALT score, which quantifies the percentage of affected scalp surface area. Patients on tofacitinib were biopsied at baseline and after 4 and 24 weeks of treatment, and several of the patients also had a later scalp biopsy. In both human patients and the C3H/HeJ mouse model, the study applied high-throughput TCRbeta sequencing to look at T cell clonal expansion in alopecia areata. Tofacitinib was given for 6 to 18 months, followed by 6 months of follow-up off drug to assess delayed response and recurrence. immunoSEQ multiplex PCR using 35 Vbeta forward primers and 13 Jbeta reverse primers was used to amplify TCRbeta CDR3 regions. RNA was obtained with the PAXgene miRNA kit for fixed scalp, the miRNeasy kit for PBMCs, and the RNeasy kit for mouse skin. Clonality in the scalp was compared among normal scalp (n=4), patchy alopecia areata scalp (n=8), and alopecia totalis/universalis scalp (n=8). In humans, TCRbeta sequencing was performed on scalp tissue and on sorted CD4+ and CD8+ peripheral blood T cells from healthy controls and from patients with patchy or totalis/universalis alopecia areata.

The library was prepared using the immunoSEQ multiplex PCR assay. RNA was extracted from all samples and reverse transcribed into cDNA as template for TCR sequencing. First-strand cDNA was synthesized using SuperScript III with a 2:1 mix of oligo-dT and random hexamers. A synthetic immune receptor repertoire was used to assess amplification bias, and residual bias was removed computationally. In the paper's pipeline: Raw reads were preprocessed to remove errors, and CDR3 was defined by IMGT conventions from the conserved cysteine to phenylalanine. To get clonality, Shannon entropy was normalized by log2 of the number of productive unique TCRs and the result was subtracted from 1. Whether each scalp clone was CD4 or CD8 was inferred by checking scalp TCRbeta sequences against the CD4 and CD8 repertoires from sorted blood. TCRdb retrieved this table from immuneACCESS and kept in-frame rearrangements only. Not all clones are present; in checked studies, unresolved V genes account for under half, and no reason is known for the remainder. Clone size and the V and J calls come from that table; the DNA yielded D and trimming. The sample table records 200,000 to 250,000 clones; over 40% of these occur just once. The ten biggest clones cover approximately 2.9% of the sample.

The CDR3 has 15 amino acids, counting the end cysteine and phenylalanine. Only CDR3 DNA remains: 45 bases, in frame from the first base. Looking up the germline V gene yields CDR1 SQVTM and CDR2 ANQGSEA. V trim: 0 bases; J trim: 3 bases; unmatched bases: 4. Results and caveats for the whole study, not just this receptor: During tofacitinib treatment, many expanded lesional clones stuck around in both scalp and blood, and this persistence may partly explain why relapse happens after treatment is stopped. Because the treated cohort was small and had only one nonresponder, larger studies are needed to examine links between baseline CD8+ expansion and response. Shared TCR sequences between patients were less evident than in mice, which may be partly attributable to HLA diversity in the patient population. Compared with normal scalp, lesional scalp, particularly in alopecia totalis/universalis, had higher clonality and more expanded CD8+ clones, which suggests antigenic drive. Tofacitinib significantly decreased scalp clonality and the number of expanded CD8+ clones among the top 100 scalp clones. Unlike mouse skin, where gammadelta T cells dominate, normal human skin contains resident alphabeta T cells that get sequenced too, which complicates analysis of the scalp TCR repertoire.

This clone has a handful of counts. Its antigen target is currently unknown. Per-nucleotide qualities are absent, and no much larger clonotype sits a single base away. Reading the label with the study, this specimen's treatment or condition is: oral pan-JAK inhibitor, 5-10 mg twice daily. From alopecia areata patients, peripheral blood was collected along with lesional scalp punch biopsies. PBMCs were isolated by density centrifugation and stained for CD3, CD4 and CD8, after which CD4+ and CD8+ T cells were sorted on a FACSAria. The origin of this receptor is a human donor with alopecia areata. This sample comprised CD4+ T cells sorted from blood, obtained around week 37, from a patient treated with tofacitinib. This receptor chain uses TRBV29-1 and TRBJ2-1; the junction holds 8 bases that match TRBD1. The DNA sequence reads TGCAGCGTTGAAGATCAAGGACAGGGCTACAATGAGCAGTTCTTC. This yields the protein CSVEDQGQGYNEQFF.